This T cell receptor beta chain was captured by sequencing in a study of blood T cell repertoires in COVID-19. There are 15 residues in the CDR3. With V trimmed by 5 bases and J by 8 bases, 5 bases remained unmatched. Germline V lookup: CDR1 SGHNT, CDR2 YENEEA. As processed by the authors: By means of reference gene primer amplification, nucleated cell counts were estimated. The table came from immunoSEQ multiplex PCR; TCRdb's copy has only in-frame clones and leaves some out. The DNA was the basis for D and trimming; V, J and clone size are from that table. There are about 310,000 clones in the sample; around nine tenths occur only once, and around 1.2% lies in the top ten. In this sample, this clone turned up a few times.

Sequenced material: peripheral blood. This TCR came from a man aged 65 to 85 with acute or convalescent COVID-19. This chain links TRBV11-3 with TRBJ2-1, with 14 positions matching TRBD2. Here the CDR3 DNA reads TGTGCCAGCAGCCAGGGACTAGCGGGAGTTTATGAGCAGTTCTTC. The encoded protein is CASSQGLAGVYEQFF.